The 5 T cell receptor beta chains given below trace back to one sample, sequenced in a study of OX40 agonist ivuxolimab in advanced cancers. Profiling relied on immunoSEQ multiplex PCR, and the TCRdb table lists in-frame clones only, not all of them. Of 60,000 to 100,000 clones detected, roughly 94% appear once; the ten largest clones hold about a fifth. Sequenced here: CD4+ or CD8+ T cells sorted from blood, sampled in a trial of the OX40 agonist ivuxolimab. The receptor set was obtained from an adult with an advanced solid tumor such as melanoma, head and neck, liver or kidney cancer.

The chain recombines TRBV4-1 with TRBJ2-7; D is perhaps TRBD2 (5 bases). Between the trimmed V and J ends, which lost 0 bases and 2 bases, there was a span of 11 bases. Germline V gene sequence: CDR1 MGHRA, CDR2 YSYEKL. The CDR3 is made up of 15 amino acids. CDR3 in amino acids: CASSQDRVGTYEQYF. DNA of the CDR3: TGCGCCAGCAGCCAAGATCGGGTCGGGACCTACGAGCAGTACTTC.

The table lists this clone with a count of one. V is TRBV5-6 and J is TRBJ2-5; D unclear. Germline V gene lookup returns CDR1 SGHDT and CDR2 YYEEEE. Trimming left V 0 bases short and J 1 base short, with 13 bases between. CDR3 length: 16 residues. CDR3 in amino acids: CASSLEAAIPQETQYF. The CDR3 DNA reads TGTGCCAGCAGCTTGGAGGCAGCAATCCCCCAAGAGACCCAGTACTTC.

This clone was observed a single time. The chain has TRBV6-6 and TRBJ2-3; 7 positions agree with TRBD2. Germline V lookup: CDR1 MNHNY, CDR2 SVGAGI (reference sequence). This CDR3 contains 14 residues. The V segment lost 10 bases and the J segment 3 bases; nucleotides outside the gene matches: 10. This chain's CDR3 is CATLKEAGTDTQYF. CDR3 bases: TGTGCCACGCTAAAGGAAGCGGGGACAGATACGCAGTATTTT.

The chain is built from TRBV18 and TRBJ1-2; unclear D gene. CDR3 size: 15 residues. V dropped 2 bases and J dropped 4 bases, with 14 bases sitting between them. CDR1 is KGHSH and CDR2 is LQKENI in the germline V gene. The CDR3 sequence is CASSPKGLYVYGYTF. Here the CDR3 DNA reads TGTGCCAGCTCACCAAAAGGGTTGTACGTCTATGGCTACACCTTC.

The chain employs TRBV29-1 and TRBJ2-1; 12 positions match TRBD2. CDR3 length: 17 residues. Per the germline V gene, CDR1 is SQVTM and CDR2 is ANQGSEA. V lost 2 bases and J lost 1; bases outside the gene matches: 6. The CDR3 loop reads CSVELASGRASYNEQFF. DNA of the CDR3: TGCAGCGTTGAATTGGCTAGCGGGAGGGCTTCCTACAATGAGCAGTTCTTC.